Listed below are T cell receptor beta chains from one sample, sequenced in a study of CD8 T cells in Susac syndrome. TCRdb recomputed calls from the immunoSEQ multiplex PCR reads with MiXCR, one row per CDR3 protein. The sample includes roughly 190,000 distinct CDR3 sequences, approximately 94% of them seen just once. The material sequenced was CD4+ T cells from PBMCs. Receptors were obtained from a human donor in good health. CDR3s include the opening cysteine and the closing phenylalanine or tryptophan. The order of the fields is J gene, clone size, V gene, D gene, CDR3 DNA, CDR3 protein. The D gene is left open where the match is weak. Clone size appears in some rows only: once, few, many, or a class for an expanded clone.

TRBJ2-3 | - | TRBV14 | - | TGTGCCAGCAGGGCGGGCCCGAGCACAGATACGCAGTATTTT | CASRAGPSTDTQYF
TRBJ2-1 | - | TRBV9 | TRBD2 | TGTGCCAGCAGCGTCCAATACCTAGCGGGTGAGCAGTTCTTC | CASSVQYLAGEQFF
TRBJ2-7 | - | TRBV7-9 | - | TGTGCCAGCAGGCAGTTATCCTACGAGCAGTACTTC | CASRQLSYEQYF
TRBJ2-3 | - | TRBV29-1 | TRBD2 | TGCAGCGGAAAACCGGGACTAGCGGCAGATACGCAGTATTTT | CSGKPGLAADTQYF
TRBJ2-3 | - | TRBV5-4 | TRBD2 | TGTGCCAGCAGCTTCCGTACTAGCGGGAGGGAAGATACGCAGTATTTT | CASSFRTSGREDTQYF
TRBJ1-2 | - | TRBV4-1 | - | TGCGCCAGCAGCCAAGACCCTCGTTTAAACTATGGCTACACCTTC | CASSQDPRLNYGYTF
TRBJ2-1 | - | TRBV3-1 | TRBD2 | TGTGCCAGCAGCTTTCCGGGACTAGCTGGAAGGAATGAGCAGTTCTTC | CASSFPGLAGRNEQFF
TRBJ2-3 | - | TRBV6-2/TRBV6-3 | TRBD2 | TGTGCCAGCGGACTAGCGGGAGCTGATACGCAGTATTTT | CASGLAGADTQYF
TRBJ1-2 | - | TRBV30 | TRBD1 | TGTGCCTGGACCGGGACAGCCTATGGCTACACCTTC | CAWTGTAYGYTF
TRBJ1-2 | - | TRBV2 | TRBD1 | TGTGCCAGCAGACGGGACAGGAAGTCGGGCTACACCTTC | CASRRDRKSGYTF
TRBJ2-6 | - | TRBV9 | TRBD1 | TGTGCCAGCAGCGGATCTCGGGACAGGACTTCTGGGGCCAACGTCCTGACTTTC | CASSGSRDRTSGANVLTF
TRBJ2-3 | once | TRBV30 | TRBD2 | TGTGCCTGGAGTCGTGGACTAGCGGGACTGGGAGATACGCAGTATTTT | CAWSRGLAGLGDTQYF
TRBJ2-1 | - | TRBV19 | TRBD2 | TGTGCCAGTACCTTTAGCGGGGACATCGATGAGCAGTTCTTC | CASTFSGDIDEQFF
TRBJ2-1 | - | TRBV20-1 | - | TGCAGTGCTAGTTCCATGACCAAAATGGGTAGGGATGAGCAGTTCTTC | CSASSMTKMGRDEQFF
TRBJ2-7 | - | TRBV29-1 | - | TGCAGCGTCCGAATCACCGCCTACGAGCAGTACTTC | CSVRITAYEQYF
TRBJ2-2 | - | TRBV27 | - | TGTGCCAGCAGTCGAGGGGAGAGGAGGGAGCTGTTTTTT | CASSRGERRELFF
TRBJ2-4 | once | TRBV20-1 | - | TGCAGTGCTAATCCCCATCTTTCGAAAAACATTCAGTACTTC | CSANPHLSKNIQYF
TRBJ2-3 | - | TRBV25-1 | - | TGTGCCAGCAGTGTACGAACAGATACGCAGTATTTT | CASSVRTDTQYF
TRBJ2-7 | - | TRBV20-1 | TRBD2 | TGCAGTGCTATCAGAGGGACTAGCGGGATCCGGGGGGAGCAGTACTTC | CSAIRGTSGIRGEQYF
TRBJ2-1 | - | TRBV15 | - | TGTGCCACCAGCCCAGCCGGGGCGCAGTACAATGAGCAGTTCTTC | CATSPAGAQYNEQFF
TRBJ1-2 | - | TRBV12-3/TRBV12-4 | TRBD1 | TGTGCCAGCAGGCCGACAGGGAACCGAGGCTACACCTTC | CASRPTGNRGYTF
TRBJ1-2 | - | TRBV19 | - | TGTGCCAGTAGTCGAAAGGGCGGGAACTATGGCTACACCTTC | CASSRKGGNYGYTF
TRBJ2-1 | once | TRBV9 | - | TGTGCCAGCAGCGTAGCCTTCACTAGTTACAATGAGCAGTTCTTC | CASSVAFTSYNEQFF
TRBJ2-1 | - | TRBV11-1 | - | TGTGCCAGCAGCTTAACAGGGCATGAGCAGTTCTTC | CASSLTGHEQFF
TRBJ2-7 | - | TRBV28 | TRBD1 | TGTGCCAGCATGAGGGGGCGATACGAGCAGTACTTC | CASMRGRYEQYF
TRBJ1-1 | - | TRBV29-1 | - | TGCAGCGTTCGACACGACCGACATGAGGAAGCTTTCTTT | CSVRHDRHEEAFF
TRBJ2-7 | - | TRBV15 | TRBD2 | TGTGCCACCAGCAGGGGACTAGCGGGAGACAAGCAGTACTTC | CATSRGLAGDKQYF
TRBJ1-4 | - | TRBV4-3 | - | TGCGCCAGCAGCCAGGCAGTCCTGTATAATGAAAAACTGTTTTTT | CASSQAVLYNEKLFF
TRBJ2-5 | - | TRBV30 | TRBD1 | TGTGCCTGGAGGGACCCCGGGACAGGGGATGGAGAGACCCAGTACTTC | CAWRDPGTGDGETQYF
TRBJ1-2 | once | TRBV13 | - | TGTGCCAGCAGCAGCAGTGGTGGCTACACCTTC | CASSSSGGYTF
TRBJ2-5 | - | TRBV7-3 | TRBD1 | TGTGCCAGCAGCCCAAACCCGGGACAGGGCACATCGTACTTC | CASSPNPGQGTSYF
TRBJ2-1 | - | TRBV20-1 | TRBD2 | TGCAGTGCCCCAGGACTAGCGGGAGGCAATGAGCAGTTCTTC | CSAPGLAGGNEQFF
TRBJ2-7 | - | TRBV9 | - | TGTGCCAGCAGCGTAGAAGGGTACGAAGAGCAGTACTTC | CASSVEGYEEQYF
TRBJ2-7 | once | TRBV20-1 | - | TGCAGTGCTAGACAGTCCTACGAGCAGTACTTC | CSARQSYEQYF
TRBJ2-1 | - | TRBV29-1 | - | TGCAGCGTCACCCGACAGGGAGGGACTAGAAATGAGCAGTTCTTC | CSVTRQGGTRNEQFF
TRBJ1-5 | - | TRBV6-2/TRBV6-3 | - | TGTGCCAGCAGTTACTCCCGGACGGGGGTTAGCAATCAGCCCCAGCATTTT | CASSYSRTGVSNQPQHF
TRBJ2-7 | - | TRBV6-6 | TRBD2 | TGTGCCAGCAAGACGACTAGCGGGAGCGACGAGCAGTACTTC | CASKTTSGSDEQYF
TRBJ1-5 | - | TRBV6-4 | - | TGTGCCAGCAACCCACGTCAGCCCCAGCATTTT | CASNPRQPQHF
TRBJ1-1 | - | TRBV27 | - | TGTGCCAGCAGTTTATATGCACGGACAGACATGAACACTGAAGCTTTCTTT | CASSLYARTDMNTEAFF
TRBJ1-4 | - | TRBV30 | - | TGTGCCTGGCTCCGGGATGAAAAACTGTTTTTT | CAWLRDEKLFF
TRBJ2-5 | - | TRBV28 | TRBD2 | TGTGCCAGCAGTCCCTCAGCGGGAGGGCGAGGGGAGACCCAGTACTTC | CASSPSAGGRGETQYF
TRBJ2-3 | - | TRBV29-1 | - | TGCAGCGTTGTCTGGCGCCGGTACACAGATACGCAGTATTTT | CSVVWRRYTDTQYF
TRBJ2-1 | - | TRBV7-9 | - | TGTGCCAGCAGCTTCCATGAGCAGTTCTTC | CASSFHEQFF
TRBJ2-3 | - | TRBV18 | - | TGTGCCAGCTCACCACCGAGGGGCACAGATACGCAGTATTTT | CASSPPRGTDTQYF
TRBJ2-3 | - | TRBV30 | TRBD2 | TGTGCCTGGACGGGGGGAGCGGGTACGCAGTATTTT | CAWTGGAGTQYF
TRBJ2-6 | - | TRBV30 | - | TGTGCCTGGAGTGCCCAGGCATCTGGGGCCAACGTCCTGACTTTC | CAWSAQASGANVLTF
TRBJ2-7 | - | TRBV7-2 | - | TGTGCCAGCAGCGCCTCGGCGCAGAGCTACGAGCAGTACTTC | CASSASAQSYEQYF
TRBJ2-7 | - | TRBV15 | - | TGTGCCACCAGCAGAGATTCAGCGAGCTCCTACGAGCAGTACTTC | CATSRDSASSYEQYF
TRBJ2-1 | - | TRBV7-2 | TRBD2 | TGTGCCAGCAGCCAAGTAGCGGGAGTTACTGAGCAGTTCTTC | CASSQVAGVTEQFF
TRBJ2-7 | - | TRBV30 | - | TGTGCCTGGAGTGAAGATAGGGGCCCCTACGAGCAGTACTTC | CAWSEDRGPYEQYF
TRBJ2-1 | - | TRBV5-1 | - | TGCGCCAGCAGCGGATTCAATGAGCAGTTCTTC | CASSGFNEQFF
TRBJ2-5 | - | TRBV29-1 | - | TGCAGCGTTGTTGGAGTCGGAGAGACCCAGTACTTC | CSVVGVGETQYF